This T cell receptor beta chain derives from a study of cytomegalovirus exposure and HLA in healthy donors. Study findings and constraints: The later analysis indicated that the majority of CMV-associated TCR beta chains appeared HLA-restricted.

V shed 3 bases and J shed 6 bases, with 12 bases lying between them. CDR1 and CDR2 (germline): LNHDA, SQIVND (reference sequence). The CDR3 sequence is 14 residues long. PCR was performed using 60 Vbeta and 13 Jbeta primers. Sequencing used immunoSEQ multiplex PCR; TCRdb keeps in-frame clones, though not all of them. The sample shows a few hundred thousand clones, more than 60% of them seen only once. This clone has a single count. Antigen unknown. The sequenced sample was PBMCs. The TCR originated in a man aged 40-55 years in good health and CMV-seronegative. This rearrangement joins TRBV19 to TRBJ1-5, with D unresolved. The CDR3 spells CASSISGFSQPQHF. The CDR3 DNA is TGTGCCAGTAGTATTTCGGGTTTCAGTCAGCCCCAGCATTTT. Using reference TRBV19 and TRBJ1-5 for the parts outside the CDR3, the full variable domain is DGGITQSPKYLFRKEGQNVTLSCEQNLNHDAMYWYRQDPGQGLRLIYYSQIVNDFQKGDIAEGYSVSREKKESFPLTVTSAQKNPTAFYLCASSISGFSQPQHFGDGTRLSIL.